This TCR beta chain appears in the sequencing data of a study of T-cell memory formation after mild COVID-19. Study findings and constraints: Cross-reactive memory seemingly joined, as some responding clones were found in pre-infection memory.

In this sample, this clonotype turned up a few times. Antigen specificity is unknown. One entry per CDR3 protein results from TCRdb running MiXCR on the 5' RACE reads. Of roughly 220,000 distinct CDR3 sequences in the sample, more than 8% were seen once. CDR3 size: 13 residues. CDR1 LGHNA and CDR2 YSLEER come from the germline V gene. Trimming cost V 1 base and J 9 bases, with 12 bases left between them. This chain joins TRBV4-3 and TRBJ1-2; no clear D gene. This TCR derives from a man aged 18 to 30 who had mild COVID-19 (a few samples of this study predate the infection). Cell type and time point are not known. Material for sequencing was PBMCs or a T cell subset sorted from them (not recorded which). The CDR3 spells CASSQAPESRYTF. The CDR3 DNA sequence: TGCGCCAGCAGCCAAGCTCCGGAGAGTCGCTACACCTTC.